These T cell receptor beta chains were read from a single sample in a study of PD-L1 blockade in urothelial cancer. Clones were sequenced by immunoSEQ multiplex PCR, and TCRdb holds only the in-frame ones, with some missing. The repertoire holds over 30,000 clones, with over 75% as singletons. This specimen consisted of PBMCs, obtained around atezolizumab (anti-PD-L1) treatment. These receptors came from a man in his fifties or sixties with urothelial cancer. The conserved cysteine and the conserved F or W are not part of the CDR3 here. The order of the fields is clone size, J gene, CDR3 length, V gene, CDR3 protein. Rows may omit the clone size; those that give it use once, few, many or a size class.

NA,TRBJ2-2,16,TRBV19,ASSIGLAGGTRAGELF
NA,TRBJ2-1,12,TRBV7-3,ASSNSGRAGEQF
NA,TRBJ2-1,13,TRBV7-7,ASSFSGGINNEQF
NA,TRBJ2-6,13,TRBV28,AIPSGEAGANVLT
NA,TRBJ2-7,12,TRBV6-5,ASSPWTSGHEQY
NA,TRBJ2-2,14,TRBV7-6,ASSLVGGTNTGELF
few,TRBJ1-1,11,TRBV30,AWRGGPVTEAF
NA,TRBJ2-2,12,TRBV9,ASSESRVKGELF
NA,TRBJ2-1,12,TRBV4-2,ASSQGLAGVEQF
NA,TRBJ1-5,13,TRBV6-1,ASSEGRGSHQPQH
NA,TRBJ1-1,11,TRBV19,ASSIGRGGEAF
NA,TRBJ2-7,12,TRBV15,ATSRGGQGYEQY
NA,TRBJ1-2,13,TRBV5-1,ASSLGAGQNYGYT
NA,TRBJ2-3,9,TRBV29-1,SPFRGDTQY